This T cell receptor (beta chain) was obtained from a study of blood T cell repertoires in COVID-19. Profiled with immunoSEQ multiplex PCR; TCRdb holds only in-frame clones, not every one. The data contain 400,000 to 450,000 clones, 75% to 90% of them singletons. Donors of Cohort 3 who recovered were those that had two negative PCRs, clearance, or symptom resolution. The CDR3 is 14 residues long. From germline, CDR1 is SGHNT and CDR2 YENEEA. The V gene end was trimmed by 5 bases and the J gene end by 1 base; junction bases not matched to a gene: 3. This clonotype was sampled from a man younger than 45 who had recovered from COVID-19. The chain combines TRBV11-3 with TRBJ1-1, with TRBD1 matching 8 bases. Specimen: PBMCs or T cells enriched from blood (not recorded which). This chain's CDR3 is CASSAGQGNTEAFF. The CDR3 DNA reads as TGTGCCAGCAGCGCAGGACAGGGGAACACTGAAGCTTTCTTT.